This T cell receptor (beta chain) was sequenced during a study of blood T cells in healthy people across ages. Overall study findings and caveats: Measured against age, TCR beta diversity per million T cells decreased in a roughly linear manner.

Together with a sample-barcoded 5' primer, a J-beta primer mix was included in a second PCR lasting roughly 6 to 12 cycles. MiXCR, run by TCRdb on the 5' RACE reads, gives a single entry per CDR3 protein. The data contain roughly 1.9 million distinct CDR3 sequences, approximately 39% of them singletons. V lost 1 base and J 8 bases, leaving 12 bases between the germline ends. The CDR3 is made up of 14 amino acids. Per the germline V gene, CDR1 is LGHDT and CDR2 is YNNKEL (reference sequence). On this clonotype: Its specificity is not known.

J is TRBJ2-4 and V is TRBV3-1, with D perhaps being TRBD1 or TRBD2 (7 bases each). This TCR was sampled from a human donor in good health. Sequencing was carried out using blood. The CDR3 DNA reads TGTGCCAGCAGCCAAGGGGCAGGGGGGGACATTCAGTACTTC. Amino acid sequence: CASSQGAGGDIQYF. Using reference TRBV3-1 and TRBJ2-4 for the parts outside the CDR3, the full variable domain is DTAVSQTPKYLVTQMGNDKSIKCEQNLGHDTMYWYKQDSKKFLKIMFSYNNKELIINETVPNRFSPKSPDKAHLNLHINSLELGDSAVYFCASSQGAGGDIQYFGAGTRLSVL.